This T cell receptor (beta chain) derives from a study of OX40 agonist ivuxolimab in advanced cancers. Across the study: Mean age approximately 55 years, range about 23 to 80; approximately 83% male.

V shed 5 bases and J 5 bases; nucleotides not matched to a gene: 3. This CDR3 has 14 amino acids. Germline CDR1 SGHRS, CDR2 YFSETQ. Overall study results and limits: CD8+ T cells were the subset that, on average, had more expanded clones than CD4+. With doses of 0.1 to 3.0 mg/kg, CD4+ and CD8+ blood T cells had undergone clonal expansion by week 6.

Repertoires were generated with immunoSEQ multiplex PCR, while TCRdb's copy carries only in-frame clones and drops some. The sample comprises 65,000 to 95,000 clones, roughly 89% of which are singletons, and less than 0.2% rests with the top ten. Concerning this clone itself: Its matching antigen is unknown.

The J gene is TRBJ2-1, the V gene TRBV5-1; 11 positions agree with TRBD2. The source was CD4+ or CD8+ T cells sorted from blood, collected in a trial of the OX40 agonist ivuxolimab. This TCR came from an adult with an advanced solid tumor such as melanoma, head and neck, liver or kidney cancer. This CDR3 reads CASSLAGGHNEQFF. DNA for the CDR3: TGCGCCAGCAGTCTAGCGGGAGGTCACAATGAGCAGTTCTTC.